This entry lists 4 T cell receptor beta chains sequenced from one sample in a study of blood T cell repertoires in COVID-19. Assay: immunoSEQ multiplex PCR; the TCRdb copy retains only in-frame clones and omits some. This table holds roughly 100,000 clones, 75% to 90% found once. Source material: peripheral blood. These receptors came from a woman older than 75 with acute or convalescent COVID-19.

The rearrangement links TRBV24-1 to TRBJ2-2; 7 nucleotides line up with TRBD1. The J segment lost 2 bases and the V segment lost 1 base, leaving 3 bases of the junction unmatched. Germline CDR1 KGHDR, CDR2 SFDVKD. There are 16 residues in the CDR3. For the CDR3, the DNA is TGTGCCACCAGTGATTTAAACAGGGGAAACACCGGGGAGCTGTTTTTT. It translates to CATSDLNRGNTGELFF.

This chain links TRBV3-1 (or the pseudogene TRBV3-2) with TRBJ1-6; D is perhaps TRBD1 (6 bases). Trimming pared 3 bases from V and 10 bases from J, leaving 22 bases between. CDR1 is LGHDT and CDR2 is YNNKEL in the germline V gene (reference sequence). This CDR3 is built from 17 residues. In DNA form, the CDR3 reads TGTGCCAGCAGCCACCCAAGCCGGACAGCTTTGGAGTCACCCCTCCACTTT. Its protein is CASSHPSRTALESPLHF.

The chain has TRBV5-6 and TRBJ1-4; D not certain. Germline CDR1 and CDR2: SGHDT and YYEEEE. Trimming stripped 1 base from V and 5 bases from J, with 9 bases between. There are 14 residues in the CDR3. CDR3 DNA sequence: TGTGCCAGCAGCTTGTCGGCGGGGAATGAAAAACTGTTTTTT. It encodes CASSLSAGNEKLFF. The variable domain in full, with the rest retrieved from reference TRBV5-6 and TRBJ1-4, is DAGVTQSPTHLIKTRGQQVTLRCSPKSGHDTVSWYQQALGQGPQFIFQYYEEEERQRGNFPDRFSGHQFPNYSSELNVNALLLGDSALYLCASSLSAGNEKLFFGSGTQLSVL.

The chain carries TRBV2 and TRBJ1-4; possible D gene TRBD1, 6 bases. CDR1 is SNHLY, CDR2 FYNNEI, per germline. With 10 bases removed from V and 4 bases from J, the gap between germline ends came to 13 bases. CDR3 length equals 13 residues. The CDR3 nucleotides read TGTGCCATCGCGGGGGCCTTTAATGAAAAACTGTTTTTT. Protein sequence: CAIAGAFNEKLFF.